Each of the 29 T cell receptor beta chains below was sequenced from the same sample in a study of T cell repertoires in cytomegalovirus infection. TCRdb reanalysed the reads using MiXCR and keeps one entry per CDR3 protein. The repertoire holds fewer than 650,000 distinct CDR3 sequences, with under 45% as singletons. These receptors have no identified antigens. The specimen was cultured PBMCs, collected from culture after CMV antigen stimulation. The source of these receptors is a human donor in good health (CMV status not recorded). Some clones in this sample may be carry-over from other donors' samples.

V gene TRBV4-1 combines with J gene TRBJ1-5; the D gene is possibly TRBD1 (6 bases). From germline, CDR1 is MGHRA and CDR2 YSYEKL. V shed 4 bases and J shed 1 base, with 17 bases lying between them. The CDR3 runs to 17 residues. For the CDR3, the DNA is TGCGCCAGCAGCCGCTCCGCCAGGGGAACGAGCAATCAGCCCCAGCATTTT. The encoded protein is CASSRSARGTSNQPQHF.

This clonotype has just a few counts. This chain joins TRBV7-6 and TRBJ2-2, with unresolved D. The CDR3 totals 12 residues. V was trimmed by 1 base and J by 10 bases, leaving 7 bases between them. CDR1 and CDR2 from the germline V gene are SGHVS and FNYEAQ. CDR3 coding DNA: TGTGCCAGCAGCTTAGGTCCCCCGGAGCTGTTTTTT. It is translated as CASSLGPPELFF.

This clonotype was seen a handful of times. Its ends do not fully match the called genes, so a read error is possible. The chain employs TRBV5-1 and TRBJ2-5; 7 bases map to TRBD1. CDR1 is SGHRS and CDR2 is YFSETQ in the germline V gene. The CDR3 runs to 13 residues. CDR3 region: CASSSTGQETQYF. CDR3 sequence (DNA): TGTGCCAGCAGCTCGACAGGGCAGGAGACCCAGTACTTC.

This clonotype was seen only a few times. The chain has TRBV4-3 and TRBJ2-2; 7 bases match TRBD2. The CDR3 is made up of 15 amino acids. Germline V lookup: CDR1 LGHNA, CDR2 YSLEER. With V trimmed by 6 bases and J by 3 bases, 7 bases remained unmatched. DNA of the CDR3: TGCGCCAGCAGGACCGAGGCGGGAGACACCGGGGAGCTGTTTTTT. Translating gives CASRTEAGDTGELFF.

This clonotype came up a few times. The chain couples TRBV11-2 to TRBJ2-7; D is perhaps TRBD2 (6 bases). This CDR3 contains 16 residues. V shed 5 bases and J shed 4 bases, with 21 bases lying between them. In germline, CDR1 is SGHAT, CDR2 FQNNGV. The CDR3 loop is CASSLGRGGKGYEQYF. CDR3 in DNA: TGTGCCAGCAGCCTGGGGCGGGGAGGAAAGGGGTACGAGCAGTACTTC.

This clonotype was counted only a few times. The V gene is TRBV6-1, the J gene TRBJ2-3; D is possibly TRBD2 (5 bases). Trimming took 2 bases from V and 0 from J, leaving 12 bases between them. This CDR3 region has 16 residues. The germline gives CDR1 MNHNS, CDR2 SASEGT. The DNA of the CDR3 is TGTGCCAGCAGTGAATCCAGACTAACTAGCACAGATACGCAGTATTTT. Its protein is CASSESRLTSTDTQYF.

Comment on this clonotype: A much larger clonotype is one base distant, so this may be a read error. This rearrangement joins TRBV7-2 to TRBJ1-6; D might be TRBD1 (5 bases). Germline assignment: CDR1 SGHTA and CDR2 FQGNSA. V was shortened by 8 bases and J by 13 bases, with 21 bases between the two germline ends. CDR3 length: 14 amino acids. For the CDR3, the DNA is TGTGCCAGCGGCCCCGGGACGGACATAGCTCCCCTCCACTTT. Its protein product is CASGPGTDIAPLHF.

This clonotype was seen a few times. The chain joins TRBV6-1 to TRBJ1-2; no clear D gene. The CDR3 is 11 residues long. CDR1 and CDR2 from the germline V gene are MNHNS and SASEGT. Trimming took 8 bases from V and 5 from J, leaving 9 bases between them. CDR3 coding DNA: TGTGCCAGCGAGCGGTTATATGGCTACACCTTC. This encodes CASERLYGYTF.

The chain is built from TRBV6-5 and TRBJ1-4; D uncertain. The CDR3 extends over 14 amino acids. Germline-derived CDR1 and CDR2 are MNHEY and SVGAGI. V gave up 2 bases and J gave up 3 bases, with 7 bases separating them. The chain's CDR3 is CASSYPVSNEKLFF. The CDR3 DNA reads as TGTGCCAGCAGTTACCCGGTTTCTAATGAAAAACTGTTTTTT.

J is TRBJ2-7 and V is TRBV27; 10 bases agree with TRBD2. This CDR3 has 19 residues. V lost 3 bases to trimming and J lost 3 bases; unmatched junction nucleotides: 17. The germline V gene encodes CDR1 MNHEY and CDR2 SMNVEV (reference sequence). Here the CDR3 DNA reads TGTGCCAGCAGTTTCCCCGGACTCGGGCTAGCGGGGGACCTCTACGAGCAGTACTTC. This sequence encodes CASSFPGLGLAGDLYEQYF.

Of note for this clonotype: Germline and junction disagree at one end, which may indicate a read error. The rearrangement joins TRBV7-2 to TRBJ2-3, with a possible D match to TRBD2 (7 bases). The CDR3 spans 14 residues. Germline CDR1 is SGHTA and CDR2 is FQGNSA. The CDR3 DNA is TGTGTCAGCAGCTTAGGGGGGGGCAGCGATACGCAGTATTTT. Translation: CVSSLGGGSDTQYF.

This clonotype was found many times. The rearrangement uses TRBV7-2 and TRBJ2-1; D may correspond to TRBD1 or TRBD2 (5 bases each). The CDR3 loop spans 14 amino acids. The V gene's germline CDR1 is SGHTA and CDR2 FQGNSA. V was pared by 5 bases and J by 6 bases, with 14 bases between. This CDR3 reads CASSPGYGGNEQFF. In DNA form, the CDR3 reads TGTGCCAGCAGCCCAGGTTATGGGGGCAATGAGCAGTTCTTC.

This clonotype was detected a few times. V is TRBV7-2 and J is TRBJ1-2; TRBD1 is a possible D gene (6 bases). CDR1 is SGHTA and CDR2 is FQGNSA in the germline V gene. The CDR3 sequence is 14 residues long. V lost 5 bases and J lost 4, with 14 bases in between. CDR3 sequence: CASSPTGGRYGYTF. The CDR3 bases are TGTGCCAGCAGCCCCACTGGGGGCCGCTATGGCTACACCTTC.

The chain has TRBV7-9 and TRBJ2-2; 11 nucleotides agree with TRBD2. The germline V gene encodes CDR1 SEHNR and CDR2 FQNEAQ (reference sequence). J gave up 4 bases and V 4 bases, and 5 bases lay outside the gene matches. There are 16 residues in the CDR3. The CDR3 loop reads CASSSRLAGRTGELFF. The CDR3 nucleotides are TGTGCCAGCAGCTCCCGACTAGCGGGACGCACCGGGGAGCTGTTTTTT.

This chain connects TRBV27 to TRBJ2-2; 7 bases line up with TRBD2. The germline CDR1 and CDR2 sequences are MNHEY and SMNVEV (reference sequence). V gave up 6 bases and J gave up 0 bases; unmatched junction bases: 7. The CDR3 length is 16 residues. The CDR3 protein is CASRRAGNANTGELFF. The CDR3 DNA is TGTGCCAGCAGAAGAGCGGGAAACGCGAACACCGGGGAGCTGTTTTTT.

The V and J genes are TRBV15 and TRBJ1-1; D is perhaps TRBD1 (5 bases). V lost 7 bases, J lost 0 bases, and 15 bases lay in between. This CDR3 region has 15 residues. Germline V gene lookup returns CDR1 LNHNV and CDR2 YYDKDF (reference sequence). CDR3 sequence reads: CATTDLTEMNTEAFF. In DNA form, the CDR3 reads TGTGCCACCACGGACCTGACAGAAATGAACACTGAAGCTTTCTTT.

The chain is built from TRBV11-1 and TRBJ2-7, with 14 bases aligning to TRBD2. The CDR3 runs to 17 residues. The junction had 7 bases not matched to a gene; V was cut back by 4 bases and J by 2 bases. Per germline, CDR1 SGHAT and CDR2 FQDESV (reference sequence). CDR3 nucleotide sequence: TGTGCCAGCAGCTCTTGGACTAGCGGGGGGACCCCCTACGAGCAGTACTTC. It yields the protein CASSSWTSGGTPYEQYF.

The chain employs TRBV6-2 or TRBV6-3 and TRBJ2-7, with D maybe TRBD2 (6 bases). CDR3 size: 17 residues. Trimming pared 8 bases from V and 5 bases from J, leaving 28 bases between. In germline, CDR1 is MNHEY, CDR2 SVGEGT. CDR3 nucleotides: TGTGCCAGCGGGACCCCTTTAACGGGAGAGGTTTCGCACGAGCAGTACTTC. Protein sequence: CASGTPLTGEVSHEQYF.

This sequence joins TRBV6-5 and TRBJ2-2; the match to TRBD1 covers 7 bases. There are 16 residues in the CDR3. V trimming: 5 bases; J trimming: 0 bases; junction bases outside the gene matches: 6. From germline, CDR1 is MNHEY and CDR2 SVGAGI. The CDR3 protein is CASSLAGTANTGELFF. CDR3 DNA sequence: TGTGCCAGCAGTCTAGCCGGGACAGCGAACACCGGGGAGCTGTTTTTT.

Turning to this clonotype: A much larger clone differs by one base, so this may be a read error. CDR3 region: CASSAQLGAYERYF. CDR3 nucleotide sequence: TGTGCCAGCAGCGCACAGCTAGGGGCCTACGAGCGGTACTTC. The V call is TRBV7-2, the J call TRBJ2-7; the D gene is possibly TRBD1 (5 bases). Germline CDR1 is SGHTA and CDR2 is FQGNSA. CDR3 size: 14 residues.

The chain is built from TRBV6-5 and TRBJ1-2; 9 bases align to TRBD1. This CDR3 has 13 residues. Trimming removed 6 bases from V and 8 bases from J; junction bases left unmatched: 7. The germline gives CDR1 MNHEY, CDR2 SVGAGI. CDR3 sequence (DNA): TGTGCCAGCAGGAACAGGGGGCTGGGCGGCTACACCTTC. It encodes CASRNRGLGGYTF.

The chain links TRBV7-8 to TRBJ1-6; tentatively, D is TRBD1 (6 bases). Between the trimmed V and J ends, which lost 5 bases and 10 bases, there was a span of 18 bases. The germline V gene has CDR1 SGHVS and CDR2 FQNEAQ. The CDR3 has 15 residues. The CDR3 DNA is TGTGCCAGCAGCCCTCTTGGGAGGGGGGGCTCACCCCTCCACTTT. The encoded protein is CASSPLGRGGSPLHF.

The chain links TRBV5-1 to TRBJ2-2; 8 bases align to TRBD2. Germline-derived CDR1 and CDR2 are SGHRS and YFSETQ. CDR3 length: 14 amino acids. J gave up 4 bases and V 3 bases, and 2 bases lay outside the gene matches. In nucleotides, the CDR3 is TGCGCCAGCAGCTCTAGCGGGTTCACCGGGGAGCTGTTTTTT. It translates to CASSSSGFTGELFF. The full variable domain, rest sourced from reference TRBV5-1 and TRBJ2-2, is KAGVTQTPRYLIKTRGQQVTLSCSPISGHRSVSWYQQTPGQGLQFLFEYFSETQRNKGNFPGRFSGRQFSNSRSEMNVSTLELGDSALYLCASSSSGFTGELFFGEGSRLTVL.

The J gene is TRBJ1-5, the V gene TRBV7-2, with D unresolved. Between the trimmed V and J ends, which lost 2 bases and 10 bases, there was a span of 9 bases. The germline V gene encodes CDR1 SGHTA and CDR2 FQGNSA. CDR3 length equals 12 residues. The CDR3 DNA reads TGTGCCAGCAGCTTAAGGAATATTCCCCAGCATTTT. Protein product: CASSLRNIPQHF. Variable domain in full (rest from reference TRBV7-2 and TRBJ1-5): GAGVSQSPSNKVTEKGKDVELRCDPISGHTALYWYRQSLGQGLEFLIYFQGNSAPDKSGLPSDRFSAERTGGSVSTLTIQRTQQEDSAVYLCASSLRNIPQHFGDGTRLSIL.

This chain uses TRBV4-2 with TRBJ2-1; D ambiguous. The CDR3 has 12 residues. Germline CDR1 LGHNA, CDR2 YNFKEQ. V was pared by 0 bases and J by 3 bases, with 0 bases between. CDR3 nucleotide sequence: TGTGCCAGCAGCCAAGACTACAATGAGCAGTTCTTC. Residues: CASSQDYNEQFF.

The chain couples TRBV6-6 to TRBJ2-1; D perhaps matches TRBD2 (6 bases). Germline CDR1 reads MNHNY; CDR2 reads SVGAGI (reference sequence). The CDR3 has 15 amino acids. Trimming stripped 7 bases from V and 9 bases from J, with 22 bases between. In nucleotides, the CDR3 is TGTGCCAGCAATTTAATGCCGGGGGATAGTAGTGAGCAGTTCTTC. This encodes CASNLMPGDSSEQFF.

This chain links TRBV12-3 or TRBV12-4 with TRBJ2-5; 7 bases map to TRBD2. The CDR3 contains 14 residues. Trimming removed 8 bases from V and 1 base from J; junction bases left unmatched: 7. The CDR3, as DNA: TGTGCCAGCGGCACTTCTAGCGGCCAAGAGACCCAGTACTTC. Protein sequence: CASGTSSGQETQYF.

The V gene is TRBV6-1, the J gene TRBJ1-5; D gene uncertain. V was clipped by 1 base and J by 6 bases, with 7 bases between them. The germline gives CDR1 MNHNS, CDR2 SASEGT. CDR3 length: 13 residues. In nucleotides, the CDR3 is TGTGCCAGCAGTGAAGTCACGGGTCAGCCCCAGCATTTT. Its protein product is CASSEVTGQPQHF.

The genes are TRBV4-1 and TRBJ1-5; TRBD1 matches at 11 bases. The germline V gene encodes CDR1 MGHRA and CDR2 YSYEKL. CDR3 length: 15 amino acids. After removal of 3 bases from V and 6 bases from J, the junction contained 4 bases not matched to a gene. The CDR3 sequence is CASSHPGQGVQPQHF. The DNA for the CDR3 is TGCGCCAGCAGCCACCCGGGACAGGGGGTTCAGCCCCAGCATTTT.